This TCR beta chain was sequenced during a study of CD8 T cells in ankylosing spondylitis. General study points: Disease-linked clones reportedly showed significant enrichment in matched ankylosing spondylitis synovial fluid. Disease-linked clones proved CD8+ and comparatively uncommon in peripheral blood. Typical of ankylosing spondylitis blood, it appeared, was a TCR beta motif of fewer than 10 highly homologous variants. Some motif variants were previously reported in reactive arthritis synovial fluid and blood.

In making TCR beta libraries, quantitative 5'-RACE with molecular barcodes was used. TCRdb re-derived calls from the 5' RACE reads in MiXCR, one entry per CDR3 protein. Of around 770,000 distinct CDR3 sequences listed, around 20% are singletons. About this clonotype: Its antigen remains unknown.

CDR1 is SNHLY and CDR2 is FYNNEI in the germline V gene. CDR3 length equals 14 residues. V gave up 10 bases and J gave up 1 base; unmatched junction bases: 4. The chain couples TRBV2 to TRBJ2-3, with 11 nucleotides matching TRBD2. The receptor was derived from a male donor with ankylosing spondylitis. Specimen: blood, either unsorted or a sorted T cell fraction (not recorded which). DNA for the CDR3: TGTGCCAACGTGGGACTAGCGGGCACAGATACGCAGTATTTT. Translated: CANVGLAGTDTQYF.